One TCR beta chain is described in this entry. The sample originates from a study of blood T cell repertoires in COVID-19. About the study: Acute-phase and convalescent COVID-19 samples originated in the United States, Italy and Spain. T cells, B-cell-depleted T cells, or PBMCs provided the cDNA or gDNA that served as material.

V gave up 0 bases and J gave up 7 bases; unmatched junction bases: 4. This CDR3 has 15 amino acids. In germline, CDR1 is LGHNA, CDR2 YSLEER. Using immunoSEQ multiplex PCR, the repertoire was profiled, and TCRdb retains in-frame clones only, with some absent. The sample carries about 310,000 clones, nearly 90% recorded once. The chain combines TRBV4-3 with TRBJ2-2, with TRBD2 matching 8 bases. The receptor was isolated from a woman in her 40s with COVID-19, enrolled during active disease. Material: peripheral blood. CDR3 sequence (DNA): TGCGCCAGCAGCCAAGATCTAGCGGGTAACGGGGAGCTGTTTTTT. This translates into CASSQDLAGNGELFF.